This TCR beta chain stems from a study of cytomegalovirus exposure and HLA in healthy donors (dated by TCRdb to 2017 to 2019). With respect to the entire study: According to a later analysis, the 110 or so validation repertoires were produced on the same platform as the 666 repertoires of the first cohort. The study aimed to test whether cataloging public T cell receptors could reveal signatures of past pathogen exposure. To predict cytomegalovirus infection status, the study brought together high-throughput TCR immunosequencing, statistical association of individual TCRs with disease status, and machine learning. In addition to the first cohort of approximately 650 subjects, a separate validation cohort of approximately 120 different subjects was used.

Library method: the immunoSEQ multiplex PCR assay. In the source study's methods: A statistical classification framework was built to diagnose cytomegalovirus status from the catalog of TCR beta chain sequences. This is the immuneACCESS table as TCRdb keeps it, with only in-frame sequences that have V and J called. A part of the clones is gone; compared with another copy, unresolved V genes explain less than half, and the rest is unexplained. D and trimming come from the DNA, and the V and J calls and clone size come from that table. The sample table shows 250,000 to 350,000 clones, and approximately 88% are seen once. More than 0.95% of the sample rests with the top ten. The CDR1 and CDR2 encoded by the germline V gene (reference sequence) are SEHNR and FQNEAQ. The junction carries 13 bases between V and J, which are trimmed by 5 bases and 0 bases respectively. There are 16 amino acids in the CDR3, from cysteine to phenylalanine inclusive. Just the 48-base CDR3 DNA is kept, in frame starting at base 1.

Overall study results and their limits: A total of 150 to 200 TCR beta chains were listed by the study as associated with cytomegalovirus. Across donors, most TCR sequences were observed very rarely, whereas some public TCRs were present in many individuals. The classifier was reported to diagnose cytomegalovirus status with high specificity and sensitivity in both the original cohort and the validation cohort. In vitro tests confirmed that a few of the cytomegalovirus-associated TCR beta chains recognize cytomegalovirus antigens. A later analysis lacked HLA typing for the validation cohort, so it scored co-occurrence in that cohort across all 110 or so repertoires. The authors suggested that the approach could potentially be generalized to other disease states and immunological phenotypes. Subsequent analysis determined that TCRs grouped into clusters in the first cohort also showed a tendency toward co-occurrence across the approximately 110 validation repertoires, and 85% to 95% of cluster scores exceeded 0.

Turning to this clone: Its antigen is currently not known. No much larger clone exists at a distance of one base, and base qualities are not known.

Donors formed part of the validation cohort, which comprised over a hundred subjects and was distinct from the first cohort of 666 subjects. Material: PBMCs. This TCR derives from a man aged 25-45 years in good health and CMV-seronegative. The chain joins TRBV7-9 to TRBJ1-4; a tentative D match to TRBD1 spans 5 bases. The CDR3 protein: CASSPPKGATNEKLFF. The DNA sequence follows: TGTGCCAGCAGCCCACCCAAAGGGGCAACTAATGAAAAACTGTTTTTT.